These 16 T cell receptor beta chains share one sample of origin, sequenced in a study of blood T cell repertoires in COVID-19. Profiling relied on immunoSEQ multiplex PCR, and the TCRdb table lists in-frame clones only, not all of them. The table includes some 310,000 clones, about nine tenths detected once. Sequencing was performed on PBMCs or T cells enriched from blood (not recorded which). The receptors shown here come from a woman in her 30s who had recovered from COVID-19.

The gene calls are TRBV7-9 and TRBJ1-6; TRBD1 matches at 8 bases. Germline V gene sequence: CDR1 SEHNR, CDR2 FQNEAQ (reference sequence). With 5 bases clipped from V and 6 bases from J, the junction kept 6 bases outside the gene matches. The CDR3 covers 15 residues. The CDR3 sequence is CASSPRDRPNSPLHF. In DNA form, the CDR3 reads TGTGCCAGCAGCCCCCGGGACAGGCCTAATTCACCCCTCCACTTT.

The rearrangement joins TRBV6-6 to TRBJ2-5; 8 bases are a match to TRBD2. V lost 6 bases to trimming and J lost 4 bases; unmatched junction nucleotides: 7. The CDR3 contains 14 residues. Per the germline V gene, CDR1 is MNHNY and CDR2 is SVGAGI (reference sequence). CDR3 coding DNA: TGTGCCAGCAGGGCCGGGAGGGACGCAGAGACCCAGTACTTC. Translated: CASRAGRDAETQYF.

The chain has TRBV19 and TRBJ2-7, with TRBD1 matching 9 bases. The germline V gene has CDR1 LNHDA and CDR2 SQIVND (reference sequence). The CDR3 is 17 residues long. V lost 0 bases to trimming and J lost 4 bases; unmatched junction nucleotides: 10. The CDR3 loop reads CASSIDGVGQGKYEQYF. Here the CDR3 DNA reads TGTGCCAGTAGTATAGATGGTGTGGGACAGGGAAAATACGAGCAGTACTTC.

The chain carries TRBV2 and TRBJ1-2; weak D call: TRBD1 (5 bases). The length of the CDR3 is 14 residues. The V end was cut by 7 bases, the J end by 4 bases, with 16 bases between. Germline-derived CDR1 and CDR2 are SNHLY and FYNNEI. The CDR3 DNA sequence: TGTGCCAGCAACTCTCTACAGGAGATCTATGGCTACACCTTC. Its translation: CASNSLQEIYGYTF.

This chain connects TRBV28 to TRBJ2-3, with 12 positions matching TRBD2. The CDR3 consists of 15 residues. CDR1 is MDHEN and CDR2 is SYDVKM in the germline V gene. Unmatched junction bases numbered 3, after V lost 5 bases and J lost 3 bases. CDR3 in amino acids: CASSLAGGPTDTQYF. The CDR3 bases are TGTGCCAGCAGTCTAGCGGGAGGGCCGACAGATACGCAGTATTTT.

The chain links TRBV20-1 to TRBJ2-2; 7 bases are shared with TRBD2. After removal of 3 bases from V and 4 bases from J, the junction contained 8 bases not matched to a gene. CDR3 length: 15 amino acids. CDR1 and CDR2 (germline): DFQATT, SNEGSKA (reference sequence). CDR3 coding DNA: TGCAGTGCTAGTGGGGAGGGAAAGGCCACCGGGGAGCTGTTTTTT. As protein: CSASGEGKATGELFF.

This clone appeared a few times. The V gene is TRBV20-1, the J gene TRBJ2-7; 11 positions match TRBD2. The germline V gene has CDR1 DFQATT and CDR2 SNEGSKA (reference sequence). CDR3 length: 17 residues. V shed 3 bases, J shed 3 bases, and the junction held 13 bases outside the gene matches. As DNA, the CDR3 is TGCAGTGCTAGTAAACCGACTAGCGGGATTAACTTCTACGAGCAGTACTTC. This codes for CSASKPTSGINFYEQYF.

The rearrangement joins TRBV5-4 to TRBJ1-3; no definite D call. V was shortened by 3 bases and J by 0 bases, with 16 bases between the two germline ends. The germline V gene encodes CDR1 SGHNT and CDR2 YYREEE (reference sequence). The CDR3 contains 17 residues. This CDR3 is CASSSAVGRLSGNTIYF. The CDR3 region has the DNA TGTGCCAGCAGCTCCGCAGTTGGGCGTCTCTCTGGAAACACCATATATTTT.

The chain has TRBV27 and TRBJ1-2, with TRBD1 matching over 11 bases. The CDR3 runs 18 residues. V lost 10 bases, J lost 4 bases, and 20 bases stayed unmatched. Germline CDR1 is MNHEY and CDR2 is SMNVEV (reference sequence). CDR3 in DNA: TGTGCCACTACAGGGGGACCGGACAGGGGGCAATCTTTCTATGGCTACACCTTC. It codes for CATTGGPDRGQSFYGYTF.

The chain's CDR3 is CSVELQGAPGELFF. CDR3 nucleotide sequence: TGCAGCGTTGAATTACAGGGGGCGCCCGGGGAGCTGTTTTTT. The V call is TRBV29-1, the J call TRBJ2-2, with 9 bases identical to TRBD1. The germline gives CDR1 SQVTM, CDR2 ANQGSEA. The CDR3 extends over 14 amino acids. V lost 2 bases, J lost 6 bases, and 4 bases stayed unmatched.

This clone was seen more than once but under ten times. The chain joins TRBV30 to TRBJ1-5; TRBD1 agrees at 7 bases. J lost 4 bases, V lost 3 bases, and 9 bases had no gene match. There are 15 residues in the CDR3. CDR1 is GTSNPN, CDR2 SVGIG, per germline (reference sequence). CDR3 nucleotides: TGTGCCTGGAGATATTCCGGGACAGATAATCAGCCCCAGCATTTT. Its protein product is CAWRYSGTDNQPQHF.

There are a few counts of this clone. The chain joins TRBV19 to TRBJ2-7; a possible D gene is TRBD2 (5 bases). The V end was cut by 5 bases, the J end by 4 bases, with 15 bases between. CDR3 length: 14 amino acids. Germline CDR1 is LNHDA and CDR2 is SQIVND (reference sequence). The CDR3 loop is CASSVRTERYEQYF. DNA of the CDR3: TGTGCCAGTAGTGTAAGAACGGAGCGGTACGAGCAGTACTTC.

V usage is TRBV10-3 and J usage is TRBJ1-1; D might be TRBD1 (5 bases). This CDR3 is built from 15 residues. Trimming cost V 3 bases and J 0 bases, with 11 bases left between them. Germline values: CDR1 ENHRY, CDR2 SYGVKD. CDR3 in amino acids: CAISDYARVNTEAFF. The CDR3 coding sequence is TGTGCCATCAGTGATTACGCCAGGGTGAACACTGAAGCTTTCTTT.

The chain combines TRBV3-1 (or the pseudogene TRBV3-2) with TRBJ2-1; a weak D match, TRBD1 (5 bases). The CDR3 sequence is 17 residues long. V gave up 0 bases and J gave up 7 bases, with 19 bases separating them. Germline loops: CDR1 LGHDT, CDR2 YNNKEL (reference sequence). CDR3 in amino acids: CASSQDVGISGKNEQFF. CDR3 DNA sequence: TGTGCCAGCAGCCAAGATGTCGGTATTTCAGGGAAGAATGAGCAGTTCTTC.

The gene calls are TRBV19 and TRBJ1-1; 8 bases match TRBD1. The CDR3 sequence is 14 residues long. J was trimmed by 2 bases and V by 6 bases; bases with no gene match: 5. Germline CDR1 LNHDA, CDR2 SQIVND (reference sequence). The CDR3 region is CASSHGQGNTEAFF. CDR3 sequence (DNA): TGTGCCAGTAGCCACGGACAGGGAAACACTGAAGCTTTCTTT.

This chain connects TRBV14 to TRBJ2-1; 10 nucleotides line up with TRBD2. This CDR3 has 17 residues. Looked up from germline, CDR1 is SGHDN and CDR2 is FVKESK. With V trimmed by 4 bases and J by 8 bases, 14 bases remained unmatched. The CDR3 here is CASSPGGLAGVPHEQFF. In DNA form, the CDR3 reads TGTGCCAGCAGCCCCGGGGGCCTAGCGGGAGTCCCCCATGAGCAGTTCTTC.